These 7 T cell receptor beta chains came from one sample sequenced in a study of OX40 agonist ivuxolimab in advanced cancers. The method was immunoSEQ multiplex PCR; TCRdb's version includes in-frame clones alone and lacks a portion of them. Of some 66,000 clones listed, approximately 88% are singletons. The material sequenced was CD4+ or CD8+ T cells sorted from blood, taken in a trial of the OX40 agonist ivuxolimab. Source of these receptors: an adult with an advanced solid tumor such as melanoma, head and neck, liver or kidney cancer.

This clone was detected only a few times. This chain links TRBV28 with TRBJ1-4; 7 nucleotides match TRBD1. The J segment lost 8 bases and the V segment lost 6 bases, leaving 12 bases of the junction unmatched. The CDR3 has 15 amino acids. Germline CDR1 is MDHEN and CDR2 is SYDVKM. The CDR3 here is CASSSLRDSREKLFF. The CDR3 coding sequence is TGTGCCAGCAGCAGTCTCCGGGACAGTAGAGAAAAACTGTTTTTT. Based on the CDR3 plus reference TRBV28 and TRBJ1-4, the full variable domain is DVKVTQSSRYLVKRTGEKVFLECVQDMDHENMFWYRQDPGLGLRLIYFSYDVKMKEKGDIPEGYSVSREKKERFSLILESASTNQTSMYLCASSSLRDSREKLFFGSGTQLSVL.

CDR3 sequence reads: CASRTFRTTPGSSYEQYF. The DNA for the CDR3 is TGTGCCAGCAGGACATTTCGTACTACTCCGGGGAGCTCCTACGAGCAGTACTTC. V gene TRBV27 combines with J gene TRBJ2-7; D possibly corresponds to TRBD2 (5 bases). Germline V gives CDR1 MNHEY, CDR2 SMNVEV (reference sequence). The ends were cut back, 6 bases at V and 0 bases at J, with 24 bases in the middle. The CDR3 length is 18 residues.

The chain uses TRBV2 and TRBJ1-3; TRBD1 is a possible D gene (5 bases). Trimming removed 6 bases from V and 2 bases from J, with 8 bases in between. Germline lookup yields CDR1 SNHLY and CDR2 FYNNEI. This CDR3 is built from 13 residues. The CDR3 region is CASRQGTGNTIYF. Written as DNA, the CDR3 is TGTGCCAGCAGGCAGGGAACTGGAAACACCATATATTTT.

CDR3 DNA: TGTGCCAGCAGCCGCCCGGACAGGCGGTCCACTGAAGCTTTCTTT. Its protein is CASSRPDRRSTEAFF. The chain has TRBV28 and TRBJ1-1, with 7 bases aligning to TRBD1. J lost 4 bases, V lost 6 bases, and 11 bases had no gene match. The CDR3 loop spans 15 amino acids. In germline, CDR1 is MDHEN, CDR2 SYDVKM.

The chain joins TRBV7-8 to TRBJ1-6; D is unclear. The CDR3 has 16 residues. Germline V gives CDR1 SGHVS, CDR2 FQNEAQ. Trimming pared 0 bases from V and 9 bases from J, leaving 15 bases between. This CDR3 is CASSLATIQGSSPLHF. Written as DNA, the CDR3 is TGTGCCAGCAGCTTAGCGACCATTCAAGGCTCTTCACCCCTCCACTTT.

The chain has TRBV19 and TRBJ2-7; D might be TRBD2 (6 bases). Trimming left V 3 bases short and J 3 bases short, with 9 bases between. CDR1 is LNHDA and CDR2 is SQIVND in the germline V gene (reference sequence). This CDR3 has 13 residues. CDR3 loop: CASSIGGYYEQYF. The CDR3 DNA is TGTGCCAGTAGTATTGGGGGGTACTACGAGCAGTACTTC.

This chain's CDR3 is CASSRTGNTEAFF. For the CDR3, the DNA is TGTGCCAGCAGCCGGACAGGGAACACTGAAGCTTTCTTT. The chain recombines TRBV11-2 with TRBJ1-1; 7 nucleotides align to TRBD1. This CDR3 is 13 amino acids long. Germline V gene lookup returns CDR1 SGHAT and CDR2 FQNNGV. J lost 1 base, V lost 5 bases, and 1 base had no gene match.